The present T cell receptor (beta chain) was sequenced within a study of blood T cell repertoires in COVID-19. Turning to the study itself: Samples representing acute and convalescent COVID-19 were sourced from the United States, Italy and Spain.

Germline loops: CDR1 KGHSH, CDR2 LQKENI. V was shortened by 2 bases and J by 5 bases, with 15 bases between the two germline ends. The CDR3 is 15 amino acids. Generated by immunoSEQ multiplex PCR, the TCRdb table keeps only in-frame clones and is missing some. This table holds about 190,000 clones, around 80% found once. This chain joins TRBV18 and TRBJ1-1; TRBD1 is a possible D gene (5 bases). Sequencing used peripheral blood. This sequence was found in a woman of 80 years or more with active or convalescent COVID-19. The CDR3 loop reads CASSPTAAGGTEAFF. In DNA, the CDR3 is TGTGCCAGCTCACCAACTGCAGCTGGGGGGACTGAAGCTTTCTTT.